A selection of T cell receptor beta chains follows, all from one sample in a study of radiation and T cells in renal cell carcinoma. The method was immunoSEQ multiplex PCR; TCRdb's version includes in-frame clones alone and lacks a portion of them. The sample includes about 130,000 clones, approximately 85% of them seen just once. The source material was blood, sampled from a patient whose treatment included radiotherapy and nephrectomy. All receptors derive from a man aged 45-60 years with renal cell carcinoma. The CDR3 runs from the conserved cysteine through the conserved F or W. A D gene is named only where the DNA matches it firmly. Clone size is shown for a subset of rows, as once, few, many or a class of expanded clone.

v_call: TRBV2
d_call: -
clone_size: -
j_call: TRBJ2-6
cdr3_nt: TGTGCCAGCACGGAGACTGGGGCCAACGTCCTGACTTTC
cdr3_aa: CASTETGANVLTF

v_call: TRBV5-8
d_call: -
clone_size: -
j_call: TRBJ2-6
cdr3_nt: TGTGCCAGCAGCCCGCGGAGTTCTGGGGCCAACGTCCTGACTTTC
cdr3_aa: CASSPRSSGANVLTF

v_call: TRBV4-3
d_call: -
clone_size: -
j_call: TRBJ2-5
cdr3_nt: TGCGCCAGCAGCCAAGGGGTTGCGGAGACCCAGTACTTC
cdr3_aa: CASSQGVAETQYF

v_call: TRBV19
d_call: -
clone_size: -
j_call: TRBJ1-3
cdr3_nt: TGTGCCAGTAGTCTGCAACAGGGAACCGGAAACACCATATATTTT
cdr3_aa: CASSLQQGTGNTIYF

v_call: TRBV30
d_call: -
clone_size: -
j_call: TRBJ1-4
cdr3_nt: TGTGCCTGGAGTGTTCGGGGGGCAGGGGAAAAACTGTTTTTT
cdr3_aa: CAWSVRGAGEKLFF

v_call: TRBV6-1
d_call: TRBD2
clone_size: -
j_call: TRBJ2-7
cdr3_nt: TGTGCCAGCGAGCGGGAGGCCGCTACCTACGAGCAGTACTTC
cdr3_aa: CASEREAATYEQYF

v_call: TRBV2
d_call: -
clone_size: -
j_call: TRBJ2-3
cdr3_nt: TGTGCCAGCACCCCGGGGGTAGTGCCAGATACGCAGTATTTT
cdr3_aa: CASTPGVVPDTQYF

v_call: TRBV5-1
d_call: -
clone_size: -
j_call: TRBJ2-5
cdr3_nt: TGCGCCAGCGTCTACTCTAACTCGGAGACCCAGTACTTC
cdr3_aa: CASVYSNSETQYF

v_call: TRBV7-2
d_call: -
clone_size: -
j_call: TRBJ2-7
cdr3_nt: TGTGCCAGCAGCTTAGCGCAACTAGGTATGAACGAGCAGTACTTC
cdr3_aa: CASSLAQLGMNEQYF

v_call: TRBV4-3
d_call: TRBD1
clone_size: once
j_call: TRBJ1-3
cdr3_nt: TGCGCCAGCAGCCAAGGGACCGGGACAGTATTTCCCCCTATCGGAAACACCATATATTTT
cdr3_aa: CASSQGTGTVFPPIGNTIYF

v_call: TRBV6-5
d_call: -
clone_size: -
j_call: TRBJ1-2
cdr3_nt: TGTGCCAGCATCTCCCGAGAGGGGTTTTATGGCTACACCTTC
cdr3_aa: CASISREGFYGYTF

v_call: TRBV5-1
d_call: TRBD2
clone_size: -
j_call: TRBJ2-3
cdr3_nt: TGCGCCAGCAGCCGGACTAGCGGGAGAGGCCAAGATACGCAGTATTTT
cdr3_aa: CASSRTSGRGQDTQYF

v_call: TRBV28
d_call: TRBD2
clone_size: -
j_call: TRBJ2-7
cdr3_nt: TGTGCCAGCAGGGGGACTAGCGGGAGGGCCCTCTACGAGCAGTACTTC
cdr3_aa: CASRGTSGRALYEQYF

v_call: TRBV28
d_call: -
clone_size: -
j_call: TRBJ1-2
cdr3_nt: TGTGCCAGCAGTTTGGCGGGGGTGGCTTTTGGCTACACCTTC
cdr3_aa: CASSLAGVAFGYTF

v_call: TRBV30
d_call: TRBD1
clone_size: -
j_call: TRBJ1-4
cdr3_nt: TGTGCCTGGAGTTCCGGGACAGGGTCTGAAAAACTGTTTTTT
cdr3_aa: CAWSSGTGSEKLFF

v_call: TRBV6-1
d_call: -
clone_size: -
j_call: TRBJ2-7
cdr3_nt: TGTGCCAGCAGGGAAGGGAGTAGGGGTTCCTACGAGCAGTACTTC
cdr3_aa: CASREGSRGSYEQYF

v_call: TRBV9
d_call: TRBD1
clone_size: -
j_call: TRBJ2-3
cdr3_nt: TGTGCCAGCAGCGGCGACAGGGGGCTATCTATTATCTTCACAGATACGCAGTATTTT
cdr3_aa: CASSGDRGLSIIFTDTQYF

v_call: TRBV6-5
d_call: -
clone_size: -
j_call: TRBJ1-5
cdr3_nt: TGTGCCAGCAGCCGTGTGGGGGGGAGTCAGCCCCAGCATTTT
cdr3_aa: CASSRVGGSQPQHF